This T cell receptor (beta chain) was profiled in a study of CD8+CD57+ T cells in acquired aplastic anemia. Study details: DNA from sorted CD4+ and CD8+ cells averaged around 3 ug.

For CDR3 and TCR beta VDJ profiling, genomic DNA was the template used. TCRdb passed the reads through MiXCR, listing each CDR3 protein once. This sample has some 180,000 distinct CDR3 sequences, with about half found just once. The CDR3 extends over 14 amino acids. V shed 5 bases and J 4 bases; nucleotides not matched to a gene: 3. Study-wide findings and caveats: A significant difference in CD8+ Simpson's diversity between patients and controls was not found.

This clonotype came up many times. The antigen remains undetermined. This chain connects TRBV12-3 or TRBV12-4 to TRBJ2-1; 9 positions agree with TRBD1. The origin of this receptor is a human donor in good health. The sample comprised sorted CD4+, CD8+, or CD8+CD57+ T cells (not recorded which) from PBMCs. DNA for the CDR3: TGTGCCAGCAGTGTACAGGGGGCTTACAATGAGCAGTTCTTC. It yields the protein CASSVQGAYNEQFF.